This T cell receptor beta chain was captured by sequencing in a study of cytomegalovirus exposure and HLA in healthy donors. Points from the study as a whole: Most TCR sequences were seen very rarely across donors, but some public TCRs occurred in many.

As regards this clone: The antigen is not known.

The germline V gene has CDR1 SEHNR and CDR2 FQNEAQ (reference sequence). The ends were cut back, 5 bases at V and 4 bases at J, with 26 bases in the middle. The CDR3 has 18 amino acids. The data were produced by immunoSEQ multiplex PCR, yet TCRdb's version contains in-frame clones alone and is incomplete. The repertoire has about 130,000 clones, about 88% of them found once; the top ten carry about 1.1%. Sequencing input: PBMCs. The chain is built from TRBV7-9 and TRBJ2-5; tentatively, D is TRBD2 (5 bases). This receptor was identified in a woman aged 18-30 years in good health and CMV-seronegative. CDR3 amino acids: CASSGNMNALEVGETQYF. The CDR3 DNA follows: TGTGCCAGCAGCGGCAACATGAATGCTCTGGAGGTAGGAGAGACCCAGTACTTC. The full variable domain, its missing parts supplied by reference TRBV7-9 and TRBJ2-5, is DTGVSQNPRHKITKRGQNVTFRCDPISEHNRLYWYRQTLGQGPEFLTYFQNEAQLEKSRLLSDRFSAERPKGSFSTLEIQRTEQGDSAMYLCASSGNMNALEVGETQYFGPGTRLLVL.